These 8 T cell receptor beta chains originate from one sample sequenced in a study of control samples from healthy donors and cancer patients. Some clones are missing from TCRdb's copy, which holds only in-frame ones; the method was immunoSEQ multiplex PCR. The table has approximately 120,000 clones, around nine tenths seen once. Sequencing was performed on blood. The source is a woman aged 45-60 years in good health.

This rearrangement joins TRBV5-5 to TRBJ2-1; 8 positions match TRBD2. Germline CDR1 is SGHKS and CDR2 is YYEKEE (reference sequence). The CDR3 has 15 residues. Trimming at V came to 7 bases and at J to 4 bases, leaving 10 bases not matched to a gene. CDR3 bases: TGTGCCAGCTCTCGGGGGCTAGCGGGTTACAATGAGCAGTTCTTC. Residues: CASSRGLAGYNEQFF. Supplemented by reference TRBV5-5 and TRBJ2-1, the full variable domain reads DAGVTQSPTHLIKTRGQQVTLRCSPISGHKSVSWYQQVLGQGPQFIFQYYEKEERGRGNFPDRFSARQFPNYSSELNVNALLLGDSALYLCASSRGLAGYNEQFFGPGTRLTVL.

This clone was counted a single time. This chain connects TRBV14 to TRBJ2-4; 9 bases are a match to TRBD1. The J segment lost 5 bases and the V segment lost 4 bases, leaving 9 bases of the junction unmatched. The CDR3 loop spans 16 amino acids. Germline CDR1 SGHDN, CDR2 FVKESK. The CDR3: CASSRGDRAVENIQYF. Written as DNA, the CDR3 is TGTGCCAGCAGCCGAGGGGACAGGGCGGTCGAAAACATTCAGTACTTC.

The genes are TRBV10-3 and TRBJ1-6; 9 bases match TRBD1. The V gene's germline CDR1 is ENHRY and CDR2 SYGVKD. Germline trimming cut 5 bases from V and 7 bases from J; bases unmatched to any gene: 6. This CDR3 is 15 amino acids long. This CDR3 reads CAISWTGEGNSPLHF. The CDR3 DNA reads as TGTGCCATCAGTTGGACAGGGGAAGGCAATTCACCCCTCCACTTT.

The rearrangement joins TRBV29-1 to TRBJ2-2; D is unclear. Trimming shortened V by 7 bases and J by 8 bases, and 17 bases separated the two germline ends. Germline V lookup: CDR1 SQVTM, CDR2 ANQGSEA. The CDR3 is 13 amino acids. This chain's CDR3 is CSAKDGISGELFF. In DNA form, the CDR3 reads TGCAGCGCCAAGGACGGCATCAGTGGGGAGCTGTTTTTT.

The V call is TRBV30, the J call TRBJ1-1; tentative D call: TRBD1 (5 bases). This CDR3 is built from 13 residues. Germline values: CDR1 GTSNPN, CDR2 SVGIG (reference sequence). V lost 4 bases, J lost 7 bases, and 16 bases lay in between. In DNA form, the CDR3 reads TGTGCCTGGAATGCCCCAAGGAGGGGTGAAGCTTTCTTT. It translates to CAWNAPRRGEAFF.

This rearrangement joins TRBV5-1 to TRBJ2-1; a weak D match, TRBD1 (5 bases). The V end was cut by 7 bases, the J end by 2 bases, with 16 bases between. Per the germline V gene, CDR1 is SGHRS and CDR2 is YFSETQ. The CDR3 has 15 residues. DNA of the CDR3: TGCGCCAGCGGGCCCAGGGCCGACACCTACAATGAGCAGTTCTTC. It is translated as CASGPRADTYNEQFF.

The chain carries TRBV6-6 and TRBJ1-4, with D maybe TRBD1 (5 bases). The V gene's germline CDR1 is MNHNY and CDR2 SVGAGI (reference sequence). The V end was cut by 2 bases, the J end by 8 bases, with 12 bases between. The CDR3 has 14 residues. CDR3 nucleotide sequence: TGTGCCAGCAGTTACATGGGGGGGGGAGAAAAACTGTTTTTT. Its protein is CASSYMGGGEKLFF.

The rearrangement uses TRBV4-1 and TRBJ1-1; D ambiguous. Trimming cost V 1 base and J 8 bases, with 20 bases left between them. The CDR3 spans 16 residues. Germline V gene lookup returns CDR1 MGHRA and CDR2 YSYEKL. The CDR3 bases are TGCGCCAGCAGCCAAGCGATCCCGATAGGGTCTGAAGAAGCTTTCTTT. It yields the protein CASSQAIPIGSEEAFF.